This T cell receptor (beta chain) derives from a study of T and B cells in COVID-19 patients (dated by TCRdb to 2020 to 2022). In terms of the full investigation: Using TRB and IGH repertoire sequencing of peripheral blood, the study characterized adaptive immunity in COVID-19 patients who had active infection or had recovered. A recovered cohort included 15 to 19 patients who provided some 20 samples, and most of these patients had mild to moderate COVID-19 treated on an outpatient basis. Patients in the recovered cohort had a median age of around 34 years, compared with over 60 years for patients in the active-infection cohort. In the active-infection cohort, 12 of 20 patients were critically ill and required mechanical ventilation or ECMO. Comorbidities linked to unfavorable COVID-19 outcome were present in 18 of 20 patients in the active-infection cohort. Over 7 million TCR sequences were analysed from a TCR and BCR sequence repository that comprised roughly 38 patients and approximately 69 time points. Two patients belonged to both the recovered and active cohorts because samples were available from active disease and after recovery. An age-matched reference group of roughly 39 healthy donors negative for COVID-19 antibodies was used as the comparison for repertoire analyses. As many as 9 follow-up blood samples were taken per patient, and some of the samples covered different disease stages within the same individual.

TRB repertoires were amplified from about 250-500 ng of genomic DNA extracted from blood. On this clonotype itself: Which antigen it targets is not known. No base-level quality is on record; no much larger clone is a single base apart.

Findings and caveats that apply to the study as a whole: The cohort was considered too small to assess HLA contributions to COVID-19 susceptibility or severity. TRBV/TRBJ gene usage was reported as strongly skewed in patients with COVID-19. During active COVID-19 the TRB repertoires were highly clonal, but at recovery diversity and richness rose above the levels seen in healthy donors. Specific T cell subsets (CD4+/Treg/CD8+) and sorted SARS-CoV-2-responsive or tetramer+ T cells had not yet been sequenced, with those experiments still ongoing. A total of roughly 2,000 exclusive TCR clusters, including 30 to 40 low-pGen clusters, were found in the recovered cohort. Few blood samples were available from mildly ill patients while symptoms were present, and early samples from severe cases were likewise scarce. Prospective validation of the reported TCR clusters was stated to be required before clinical use.

Reads for this sample came from an Illumina MiSeq. TRB rearrangements were amplified by multiplex PCR with BIOMED2 TRB-A/B primer pools. Illumina-compatible adapters and 7-nucleotide sample barcodes were attached to the amplicons through two consecutive PCRs. All library PCRs used Phusion HS II polymerase. The amplicons were purified from gel with the NucleoSpin Gel and PCR Clean-up kit, measured on Qubit, and combined at around 4.2 nM. Amplicon pool quality was checked on an Agilent 2100 Bioanalyzer before Illumina next-generation sequencing. Concerning the study's data processing: MiXCR 3.0.8 with the default MiXCR reference library was used to annotate TRB rearrangements. Non-productive reads and sequences with fewer than 2 reads were removed, and every unique CDR3 nucleotide sequence was treated as one clone. Clonality, diversity, richness and V-J gene usage were calculated in R 3.5.1. GLIPH2 was used to cluster TCRs by CDR3 similarity, and OLGA was used to calculate generation probabilities. Only GLIPH2 clusters containing at least four unique TCR clonotypes present in at least three individuals were kept. TCRdb's own reprocessing of the public reads used fastp at Q25 and MiXCR and kept productive beta chains. Each entry is one CDR3 protein sequence, shown with its most common DNA and genes. These V and J calls derive from TCRdb rather than the authors' analysis. Recorded for this sample are 13,000 or so distinct CDR3 sequences; 28% of them occurred a single time. The ten most abundant clones make up about 6.8% of the sample.

V is pared back by 4 bases and J by 7 bases, with 12 bases lying between the germline termini. CDR3 length: 14 amino acids, cysteine to phenylalanine. Just the 42-base CDR3 DNA is kept, in frame starting at base 1. CDR1 SGHRS and CDR2 YFSETQ were looked up in the germline V gene. The sample was blood. The rearranged chain carries TRBV5-1 and TRBJ1-6; TRBD1 is possibly the D segment (6 matching bases). This clonotype originated in a human donor who had recovered from COVID-19. The CDR3 amino acid sequence is: CASSPGTPNSPLHF. The sequenced DNA: TGCGCCAGCAGCCCCGGGACACCGAATTCACCCCTCCACTTT.